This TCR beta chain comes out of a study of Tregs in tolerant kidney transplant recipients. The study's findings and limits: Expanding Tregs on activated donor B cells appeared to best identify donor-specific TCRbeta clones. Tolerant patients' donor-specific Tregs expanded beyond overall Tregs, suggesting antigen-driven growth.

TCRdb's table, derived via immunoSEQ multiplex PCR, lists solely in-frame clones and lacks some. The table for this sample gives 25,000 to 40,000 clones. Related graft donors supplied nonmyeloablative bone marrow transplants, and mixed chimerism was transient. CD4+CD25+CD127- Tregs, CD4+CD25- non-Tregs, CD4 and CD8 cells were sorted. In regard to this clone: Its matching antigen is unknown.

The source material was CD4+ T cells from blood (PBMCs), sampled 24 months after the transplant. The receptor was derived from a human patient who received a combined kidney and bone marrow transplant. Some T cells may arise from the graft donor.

The CDR3 DNA, read in part, is TGTGCCAGCAGTTCCCGGGACAGGGGCAACGAG. It translates to CASSSRDRGNE. The whole CDR3 sequence reads CASSSRDRGNEQYF. This chain uses TRBV12-3 or TRBV12-4 with TRBJ2-7, with 10 bases that match TRBD1. Read sequence stops 3 residues before the CDR3 end, and the germline J gene provides the missing end. V shed 4 bases, J shed 5 bases, and the junction held 5 bases outside the gene matches. The length of the CDR3 is 14 residues.